This T cell receptor (beta chain) was captured in a study of T cell responses to AZD1222 COVID-19 vaccine (dated by TCRdb to the early 2020s). In the study overall: Because spike-specific TCR depth and breadth did not differ between the two schedules, AZD1222 recipients who got a second dose at roughly 4 weeks were pooled with those who got a second dose at roughly 12 weeks. TCR sequencing covered approximately 230 trial participants: 207 given two doses of AZD1222 and 26 given two doses of MenACWY control vaccine. Trial participants were enrolled by age into subgroups of 18-55, 56-69 and 70-plus years, and around 150, 29 and 61 TCR-sequenced participants, respectively, were included in these subgroups.

The CDR3 regions of human TCRbeta chains were subjected to immunosequencing. Regarding the original processing steps: TCRs in the repertoires were matched against a reference library of SARS-CoV-2-specific TCRs that had been generated with the MIRA antigen-specificity platform. Breadth was defined as the fraction of unique TCRs that were SARS-CoV-2-associated. Depth was defined as the fraction of total T cells that were SARS-CoV-2-associated. Each spike-specific TCR was assigned to its reactive spike region and to a CD4 or CD8 class using the MIRA data. Log10-transformed breadth and depth values were compared by one-way ANOVA with Sidak's multiple comparisons tests. The clones in this table, taken by TCRdb from immuneACCESS, are in-frame only. Not every clone is retained; where verified, under half of the shortfall comes from an unresolved V gene, and the cause of the rest is unknown. The DNA gave D and trimming, while V, J and clone size come from that table. Counted in this sample were 150,000 or so clones; roughly nine tenths of them appeared once. The top ten clonotypes cover about 2.1% of the sample.

The paper as a whole reports these results and caveats: Epitopes outside the regions mutated in the B.1.351 and B.1.1.7 variants were reportedly recognized by nearly half of the unique spike-specific TCRs. A significant rise in spike-specific TCR breadth and depth was observed after two AZD1222 doses relative to day 0 and relative to MenACWY recipients. Conclusions about previously exposed vaccinees are limited because only a handful of AZD1222 recipients were SARS-CoV-2 seropositive at baseline. Because no day 14 peak-response samples were available, repertoires were characterized only after the peak T cell response. Participants were mostly white British, with more females than males. The authors suggested clonal diversity may have been underestimated. CD4 TCRs associated with the vaccine covered the entire spike protein, and the dominant responses were in regions 160-218 and 743-854. In the small 56-69-year group, the increase in depth fell short of significance, most likely because of low power.

Concerning this clone itself: Its cognate antigen has yet to be identified. No much larger clone is present one base from it, and per-base qualities are unavailable.

CDR1 and CDR2 (MNHEY, SMNVEV) derive from the germline V gene (reference sequence). Here V drops 10 bases and J drops 6 bases, and the junction holds 7 bases not matched to any gene. The CDR3, from cysteine to phenylalanine, totals 14 residues. The retained sequence is limited to the CDR3, 42 bases, with the frame set at the first base. The time point label here, explained by the study, means: baseline before first vaccination. Vaccinee samples were obtained from the UK trials COV001 and COV002, which included a single-blind randomized controlled phase 2/3 trial of AZD1222 (ChAdOx1 nCoV-19) in healthy adults. Trial participant PBMC samples were collected at day 0 and day 28 after the second dose for TCRbeta chain sequencing.

Here the sequenced sample was peripheral blood, taken on day 0 of AZD1222 vaccination. Rearrangement joined TRBV27 to TRBJ2-3; 13 central nucleotides agree with TRBD2. The source of this sequence is an adult in good health. The DNA sequence follows: TGTGCCATAGCACTAGCGGGGGGGTTGGATACGCAGTATTTT. Its translation is CAIALAGGLDTQYF.